What follows is one T cell receptor beta chain and its context. Its antigen remains unidentified. Per-base quality was not reported, and no clone a single base away is much larger than it. The data originate from a study of blood T cells in healthy people across ages (dated by TCRdb to between 2014 and 2017). General notes on the study: In model experiments, template switching captured about one uniquely barcoded TCR beta cDNA molecule for every two T cells. To track age-related changes in TCR beta repertoire diversity, the study relied on deep sequencing normalized with unique cDNA molecular identifiers. The donors were divided into four age groups: young (average around 16 years), middle-aged (approximately 39), aged (roughly 60) and long-lived (82). Donors of different ages were randomly distributed across sequencing lanes to avoid experimental bias. Using the same blood draw, the study looked at two additional independent replicas of 1 million unique cDNA reads for two donors, one aged 18 to 30 and the other aged 80 or older.

The CDR3 runs 15 residues from the cysteine to the phenylalanine. The kept DNA is CDR3 alone, 45 bases in frame from the first base. At the junction V is shortened by 1 base and J by 5 bases; bases outside the gene matches: 6. Via the germline V gene (reference sequence), CDR1 is LGHDT and CDR2 YNNKEL. Receptor libraries were prepared by 5' RACE. The listed sequencing device is Illumina HiSeq 2500. The second PCR ran for about 6 to 12 cycles and used a J-beta primer mix along with a sample-barcoded 5' primer. Each TCR beta cDNA molecule received a unique molecular identifier from a template-switch 5' adaptor carrying 12 random nucleotides. Each sample yielded at least 2.5 million CDR3-containing paired-end reads. The Mint cDNA synthesis kit, primed by a TRBC-specific oligonucleotide, was used to synthesize first-strand cDNA from all RNA. Following uracil-DNA glycosylase treatment, a first 18-cycle PCR with universal primers M1SS and BC2_uni_R was performed on all cDNA. From the authors' description of their analysis: Normalization of each sample was performed by random selection of 1 million high-quality reads, each carrying a distinct molecular identifier. Reads sharing molecular identifiers were discarded rather than binned into consensus sequences. CDR3 identification, clonotype clustering and error correction used MiTCR with a Q25 quality threshold and the strictest error-elimination algorithm. Lower-bound total TCR beta diversity was estimated with a nonparametric unseen species model using Euler transformation. TCRdb's own reprocessing of the public reads used fastp at Q25 and MiXCR and kept productive beta chains. CDR3 protein duplicates are merged, each entry listing the most common genes and DNA. The V and J calls follow TCRdb's processing rather than the paper's. This sample lists some 730,000 distinct CDR3 sequences; about 20% were detected once. Roughly 22% of the sample is taken by the ten largest.

The investigation overall reported the following: Estimates of total diversity based on one million sequenced T cells were regarded as lower bounds and as underestimates. There was a strong correlation between observed TCR beta diversity and the percentage of naive T cells measured by flow cytometry. Donor CMV infection status was unknown, potentially confounding age-related changes in expanded clonotypes. Because profiling used bulk unsorted PBMCs, naive and antigen-experienced compartments could not be compared conclusively. Observed TCR beta diversity per million T cells fell roughly linearly with age, and a significant reduction was already apparent by age about 36. The long-lived group showed more naive CD4+ T cells, fewer expanded clones and increased TCR diversity than the aged group, suggesting age selection.

Donors were 39 systemically healthy Caucasian individuals from Russia aged 6 to 90 years. Each donor gave about 9.7 milliliters of peripheral blood, drawn into EDTA-treated Vacutainer tubes. Ficoll-Paque density-gradient centrifugation was used to isolate PBMCs, with at least 7 million per sample. Trizol reagent was used to extract total RNA from PBMCs, with at least 6 micrograms per sample. Naive CD45RAhigh/CD27high T cell percentages were measured by flow cytometry on a PBMC aliquot from every donor. This receptor was obtained from a man in his 70s in good health. The rearrangement joined TRBV3-1 to TRBJ2-5, with 8 bases aligning to TRBD1. Material for sequencing was blood. The CDR3 reads as follows: CASSQGRGQRETQYF. The DNA sequence reads TGTGCCAGCAGCCAAGGCAGGGGGCAGAGGGAGACCCAGTACTTC.